This TCR beta chain was captured in a study of regulatory T cells in long-lasting Graves disease. Overall study results and limits: Persistent patients shared about 2,800 public clonotypes among themselves. Newly diagnosed patients shared fewer, at about a thousand. Because few samples were included, accuracy may have been lower.

In building TCR beta libraries, iRepertoire HTBI primers were used together with Arm-PCR of CDR3 regions. TCRdb re-called the multiplex PCR reads through MiXCR, storing one row per CDR3 protein. The sample carries 400,000 to 500,000 distinct CDR3 sequences, less than 15% recorded once. Germline CDR1 MNHEY, CDR2 SVGAGI. V lost 4 bases and J 6 bases, leaving 21 bases between the germline ends. The CDR3 has 17 residues. Time point denoted: newly diagnosed GD, antithyroid drugs for less than 3 months. Making the TCR library involved RNA that had been extracted from PBMCs. This clonotype has a count of ten or more. What it binds is unknown. Another study also made use of these data, one on T cells in Graves' hyperthyroidism and ophthalmopathy. That investigation notes: Each diagnosis drew on symptoms, thyroxine, TRAb, thyroid ultrasound and orbital computed tomography findings. The study used the HTBI primer set for a first-round RT-PCR of the TCR CDR3.

The chain recombines TRBV6-5 with TRBJ2-2; weak D call: TRBD2 (6 bases). This material consisted of peripheral blood mononuclear cells (PBMCs), taken at new diagnosis, from a patient treated with antithyroid drugs. The sequence derives from a woman in her forties or fifties with Graves disease. The DNA of the CDR3 is TGTGCCAGCAGTTCGAAACTGGGGGGTTTGAAGGCCGGGGAGCTGTTTTTT. Translated: CASSSKLGGLKAGELFF.